The next 15 T cell receptor beta chains were all read from a single sample in a study of blood T cell repertoires in COVID-19. The assay was immunoSEQ multiplex PCR, and TCRdb's table has in-frame clones only and misses some. The sample yields 150,000 or so clones, roughly 84% seen once. The sample consisted of PBMCs or T cells enriched from blood (not recorded which). Source of these receptors: a woman aged 45-60 years who had recovered from COVID-19.

This chain uses TRBV25-1 with TRBJ2-4; 7 positions agree with TRBD1. The CDR3 length is 14 residues. Germline-derived CDR1 and CDR2 are MGHDK and SYGVNS. V dropped 2 bases and J dropped 9; count of bases not matched to a gene: 7. For the CDR3, the DNA is TGTGCCAGCAGTGAAGGGGACAGTCGGGTCATTCAGTACTTC. As protein: CASSEGDSRVIQYF.

V usage is TRBV3-1 (or the pseudogene TRBV3-2) and J usage is TRBJ2-4; no clear D. The CDR3 is made up of 13 amino acids. Looked up from germline, CDR1 is LGHDT and CDR2 is YNNKEL (reference sequence). The V end lost 4 bases, the J end lost 6 bases, and 10 bases lay between the germline ends. The CDR3 sequence: CASSLTIGNIQYF. The CDR3 DNA sequence: TGTGCCAGCAGCCTAACAATTGGAAACATTCAGTACTTC.

The chain uses TRBV29-1 and TRBJ2-7; perhaps TRBD2 as D (6 bases). The length of the CDR3 is 13 residues. Germline CDR1 and CDR2: SQVTM and ANQGSEA. V gave up 8 bases and J gave up 5 bases, with 19 bases separating them. CDR3 sequence (DNA): TGCAGCCACACTGGAGGGATGGTGAACGAGCAGTACTTC. As protein: CSHTGGMVNEQYF.

V and J are TRBV28 and TRBJ2-1, with D possibly being TRBD2 (6 bases). Trimming stripped 11 bases from V and 5 bases from J, with 22 bases between. The CDR3 spans 15 residues. The germline V gene encodes CDR1 MDHEN and CDR2 SYDVKM. CDR3 sequence: CAHGGSEGLNNEQFF. The DNA for the CDR3 is TGTGCCCATGGGGGGTCGGAAGGACTAAACAATGAGCAGTTCTTC.

V is TRBV12-3 or TRBV12-4 and J is TRBJ1-2, with D unresolved. The CDR3 is made up of 12 amino acids. V dropped 2 bases and J dropped 8 bases, with 9 bases sitting between them. CDR3 in amino acids: CASSLYGSGYTF. CDR3 bases: TGTGCCAGCAGTTTATATGGGAGCGGCTACACCTTC.

The rearrangement joins TRBV7-9 to TRBJ2-5; TRBD2 is a possible D gene (5 bases). The CDR3 has 15 amino acids. Germline-derived CDR1 and CDR2 are SEHNR and FQNEAQ (reference sequence). The V gene lost 5 bases and the J gene lost 2 bases, with 15 bases spanning the gap. In nucleotides, the CDR3 is TGTGCCAGCAGCCCGATTTCCGGGATACAAGAGACCCAGTACTTC. Protein: CASSPISGIQETQYF. The full variable domain, its missing parts supplied by reference TRBV7-9 and TRBJ2-5, is DTGVSQNPRHKITKRGQNVTFRCDPISEHNRLYWYRQTLGQGPEFLTYFQNEAQLEKSRLLSDRFSAERPKGSFSTLEIQRTEQGDSAMYLCASSPISGIQETQYFGPGTRLLVL.

The chain uses TRBV18 and TRBJ2-7, with D tentatively TRBD1 (6 bases). This CDR3 is 14 amino acids long. The ends were cut back, 4 bases at V and 1 base at J, with 11 bases in the middle. Germline CDR1 and CDR2: KGHSH and LQKENI. The DNA for the CDR3 is TGTGCCAGCTCACAGGGACAAAGTTCCTACGAGCAGTACTTC. Residues: CASSQGQSSYEQYF.

The rearrangement joins TRBV7-2 to TRBJ2-2, with TRBD2 identical over 7 bases. The germline CDR1 and CDR2 sequences are SGHTA and FQGNSA. The length of the CDR3 is 17 residues. Trimming at V came to 3 bases and at J to 6 bases, leaving 13 bases not matched to a gene. Here the CDR3 DNA reads TGTGCCAGCAGCTTCGGAGGGAGGGTTCAAAGGGCCGGGGAGCTGTTTTTT. Encoded protein: CASSFGGRVQRAGELFF.

J is TRBJ2-3 and V is TRBV18; TRBD1 might be the D (6 bases). CDR1 and CDR2 from the germline V gene are KGHSH and LQKENI. The CDR3 is 14 amino acids. Trimming pared 6 bases from V and 4 bases from J, leaving 14 bases between. CDR3 amino acids: CASSQNRVSDTQYF. As DNA, the CDR3 is TGTGCCAGCTCGCAGAACAGGGTGTCAGATACGCAGTATTTT.

The rearrangement links TRBV28 to TRBJ2-5; TRBD1 aligns across 7 bases. The CDR3 runs 14 residues. CDR1 MDHEN and CDR2 SYDVKM come from the germline V gene. V lost 5 bases to trimming and J lost 5 bases; unmatched junction nucleotides: 8. The CDR3 sequence: CASSPRTGRETQYF. CDR3 in DNA: TGTGCCAGCAGTCCTCGGACAGGCCGGGAGACCCAGTACTTC.

In DNA, the CDR3 is TGTGCCAGCAGCTTAGGGACAGGGTCATTCTACGAGCAGTACTTC. Its translation: CASSLGTGSFYEQYF. The chain combines TRBV11-2 with TRBJ2-7; 8 bases are a match to TRBD1. Germline V gives CDR1 SGHAT, CDR2 FQNNGV. Germline trimming cut 1 base from V and 3 bases from J; bases unmatched to any gene: 5. The CDR3 consists of 15 residues.

The V call is TRBV30, the J call TRBJ1-5; a weak D match, TRBD1 (5 bases). V lost 4 bases and J lost 5, with 15 bases in between. Germline CDR1 reads GTSNPN; CDR2 reads SVGIG (reference sequence). The CDR3 spans 14 residues. The CDR3 nucleotides read TGTGCCTGGACCCCCAGACAGAAGGATCAGCCCCAGCATTTT. It specifies CAWTPRQKDQPQHF.

The V call is TRBV29-1, the J call TRBJ1-1; tentative D call: TRBD1 (6 bases). In germline, CDR1 is SQVTM, CDR2 ANQGSEA. CDR3 length: 13 residues. V lost 3 bases and J 3 bases, leaving 11 bases between the germline ends. CDR3 in amino acids: CSVEGGRYTEAFF. CDR3 nucleotides: TGCAGCGTTGAGGGGGGGCGGTACACTGAAGCTTTCTTT.

This chain links TRBV19 with TRBJ1-1; D perhaps matches TRBD1 (5 bases). The CDR3 loop spans 15 amino acids. Trimming shortened V by 2 bases and J by 4 bases, and 14 bases separated the two germline ends. Germline V lookup: CDR1 LNHDA, CDR2 SQIVND (reference sequence). DNA of the CDR3: TGTGCCAGTAGTATAAACTGGGGGGGTGGCACTGAAGCTTTCTTT. It yields the protein CASSINWGGGTEAFF. Looking up the rest from reference TRBV19 and TRBJ1-1 gives the full variable domain: DGGITQSPKYLFRKEGQNVTLSCEQNLNHDAMYWYRQDPGQGLRLIYYSQIVNDFQKGDIAEGYSVSREKKESFPLTVTSAQKNPTAFYLCASSINWGGGTEAFFGQGTRLTVV.

The rearrangement joins TRBV2 to TRBJ2-1; possibly TRBD2 for D (6 bases). The V end was cut by 6 bases, the J end by 5 bases, with 11 bases between. The length of the CDR3 is 13 residues. Per germline, CDR1 SNHLY and CDR2 FYNNEI. The CDR3 loop reads CASSREVNNEQFF. In DNA, the CDR3 is TGTGCCAGCAGCAGGGAGGTGAACAATGAGCAGTTCTTC. The whole variable domain, remainder taken from reference TRBV2 and TRBJ2-1, is EPEVTQTPSHQVTQMGQEVILRCVPISNHLYFYWYRQILGQKVEFLVSFYNNEISEKSEIFDDQFSVERPDGSNFTLKIRSTKLEDSAMYFCASSREVNNEQFFGPGTRLTVL.